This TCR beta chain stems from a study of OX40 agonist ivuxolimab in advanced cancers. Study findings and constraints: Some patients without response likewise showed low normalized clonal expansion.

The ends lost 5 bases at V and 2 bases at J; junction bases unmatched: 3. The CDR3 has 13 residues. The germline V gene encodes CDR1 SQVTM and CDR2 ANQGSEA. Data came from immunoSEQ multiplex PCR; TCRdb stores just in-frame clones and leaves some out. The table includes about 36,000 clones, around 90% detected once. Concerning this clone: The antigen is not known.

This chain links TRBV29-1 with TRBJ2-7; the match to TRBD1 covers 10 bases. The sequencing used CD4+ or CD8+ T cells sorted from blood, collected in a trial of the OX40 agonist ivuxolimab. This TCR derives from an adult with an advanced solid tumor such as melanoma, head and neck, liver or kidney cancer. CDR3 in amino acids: CSVYGQGAYEQYF. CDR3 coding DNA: TGCAGCGTTTATGGACAGGGGGCCTACGAGCAGTACTTC.